This T cell receptor beta chain was sequenced for a study of identical twins. There are 15 residues in the CDR3. Germline V gene lookup returns CDR1 SGHTA and CDR2 FQGNSA. The junction had 5 bases not matched to a gene; V was cut back by 0 bases and J by 7 bases. Study-wide findings and caveats: Findings came from cross-sectional statistics, without long-term follow-up of donors. Beta out-of-frame twin sharing showed a weaker excess.

In this sample, this clonotype turned up a few times. The antigen is unknown. TCRdb re-called the 5' RACE reads with MiXCR, one entry per CDR3 protein. Of 500,000 to 550,000 distinct CDR3 sequences in the sample, more than 20% were seen once. This sample also belongs to another study, concerning yellow fever vaccine responses in identical twins.

The chain recombines TRBV7-2 with TRBJ2-2, with 7 nucleotides matching TRBD2. Material: CD4+ T cells sorted from blood. This receptor was taken from a woman younger than 35 in good health. Written as DNA, the CDR3 is TGTGCCAGCAGCTTAGCGGGGGGGAAAGTCGGGGAGCTGTTTTTT. Its translation: CASSLAGGKVGELFF.